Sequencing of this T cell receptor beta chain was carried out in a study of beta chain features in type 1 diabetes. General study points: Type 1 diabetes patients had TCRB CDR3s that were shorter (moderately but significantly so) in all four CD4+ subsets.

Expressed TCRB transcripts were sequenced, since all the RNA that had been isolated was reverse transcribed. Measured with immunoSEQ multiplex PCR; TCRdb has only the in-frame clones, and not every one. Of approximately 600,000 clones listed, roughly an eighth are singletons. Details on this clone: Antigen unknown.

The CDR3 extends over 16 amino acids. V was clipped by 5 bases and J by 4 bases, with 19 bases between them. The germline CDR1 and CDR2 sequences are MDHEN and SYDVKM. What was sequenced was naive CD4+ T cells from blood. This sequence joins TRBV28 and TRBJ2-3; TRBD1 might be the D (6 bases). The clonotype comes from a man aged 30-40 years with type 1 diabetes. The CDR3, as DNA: TGTGCCAGCAGTCCGCGTCCCACAGGGTATGCAGATACGCAGTATTTT. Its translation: CASSPRPTGYADTQYF. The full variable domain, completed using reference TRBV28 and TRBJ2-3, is DVKVTQSSRYLVKRTGEKVFLECVQDMDHENMFWYRQDPGLGLRLIYFSYDVKMKEKGDIPEGYSVSREKKERFSLILESASTNQTSMYLCASSPRPTGYADTQYFGPGTRLTVL.